The sample holds a few counts of the clone carrying this T cell receptor beta chain. No antigen is known for it. These data belong to a study of beta chain features in type 1 diabetes. Study-wide results and caveats: Moderately but significantly shorter TCRB CDR3s were found in Type 1 diabetes patients in all four CD4+ subsets.

Trimming removed 4 bases at V and 8 bases at J, with 15 bases between. From germline, CDR1 is SGHDN and CDR2 FVKESK. This CDR3 contains 14 residues. Expressed TCRB transcripts were sequenced after all isolated RNA was converted to cDNA. Repertoires were generated with immunoSEQ multiplex PCR, while TCRdb's copy carries only in-frame clones and drops some. Of around 130,000 clones detected, 15% to 20% appear once; the ten largest clones hold 2% to 3%. The V and J genes are TRBV14 and TRBJ2-1; TRBD2 might be the D (6 bases). The sample was central memory CD4+ T cells from blood. This receptor was taken from a man aged 30 to 45 with type 1 diabetes. The CDR3: CASSRGGVMYEQFF. Written as DNA, the CDR3 is TGTGCCAGCAGCCGGGGAGGAGTTATGTATGAGCAGTTCTTC. Combining the CDR3 with reference TRBV14 and TRBJ2-1 gives the whole variable domain EAGVTQFPSHSVIEKGQTVTLRCDPISGHDNLYWYRRVMGKEIKFLLHFVKESKQDESGMPNNRFLAERTGGTYSTLKVQPAELEDSGVYFCASSRGGVMYEQFFGPGTRLTVL.